These 28 T cell receptor beta chains came from one sample sequenced in a study of identical twins. MiXCR, run by TCRdb on the 5' RACE reads, gives a single entry per CDR3 protein. Of 550,000 to 700,000 distinct CDR3 sequences in the sample, 7.5% to 10% were seen once. In addition, the sample was reused for a study of yellow fever vaccine responses in identical twins.

The sample comprised PBMCs. All receptors come from a woman between 18 and 30 years old in good health.

This clonotype was counted many times. The chain uses TRBV7-2 and TRBJ2-4; no clear D. Germline assignment: CDR1 SGHTA and CDR2 FQGNSA. The CDR3 contains 10 residues. Trimming stripped 1 base from V and 15 bases from J, with 7 bases between. The CDR3 reads CASSLDLGYF. For the CDR3, the DNA is TGTGCCAGCAGCTTAGACTTGGGGTACTTC.

This clonotype was seen at least ten times. The chain joins TRBV9 to TRBJ2-3; 10 nucleotides agree with TRBD1. CDR1 SGDLS and CDR2 YYNGEE come from the germline V gene. The junction had 2 bases not matched to a gene; V was cut back by 0 bases and J by 4 bases. The CDR3 spans 15 residues. The CDR3 spells CASSVETGGADTQYF. The CDR3 region has the DNA TGTGCCAGCAGCGTAGAGACAGGGGGCGCAGATACGCAGTATTTT. The full variable domain, completed using reference TRBV9 and TRBJ2-3, is DSGVTQTPKHLITATGQRVTLRCSPRSGDLSVYWYQQSLDQGLQFLIQYYNGEERAKGNILERFSAQQFPDLHSELNLSSLELGDSALYFCASSVETGGADTQYFGPGTRLTVL.

In its sample, this clonotype was seen once. A much larger clone sits a single nucleotide away, making a read error possible. The chain combines TRBV20-1 with TRBJ2-7; no definite D call. Germline V gene data show CDR1 as DFQATT and CDR2 as SNEGSKA (reference sequence). Trimming left V 3 bases short and J 3 bases short, with 15 bases between. The CDR3 runs to 14 residues. CDR3: CSASTGPYYYEQYF. The CDR3 region has the DNA TGCAGTGCTAGTACGGGCCCCTACTACTACGAGCAGTACTTC.

This clonotype was counted only a few times. This chain links TRBV3-1 with TRBJ2-1; 14 nucleotides agree with TRBD2. This CDR3 is 17 amino acids long. CDR1 is LGHDT, CDR2 YNNKEL, per germline (reference sequence). V dropped 8 bases and J dropped 4; count of bases not matched to a gene: 10. The CDR3 sequence is CASRGTSGGQTYNEQFF. In DNA, the CDR3 is TGTGCCAGCCGGGGGACTAGCGGGGGCCAGACTTACAATGAGCAGTTCTTC.

This clonotype was detected only a few times. This rearrangement joins TRBV5-1 to TRBJ1-1; possible D gene TRBD1, 6 bases. There are 15 residues in the CDR3. Germline CDR1 and CDR2: SGHRS and YFSETQ. The V gene lost 4 bases and the J gene lost 10 bases, with 23 bases spanning the gap. The CDR3 region is CASSPEGGPEQGAFF. DNA for the CDR3: TGCGCCAGCAGCCCGGAGGGGGGCCCCGAACAGGGAGCTTTCTTT.

Ten or more counts support this clonotype. The V gene is TRBV7-9, the J gene TRBJ2-2; TRBD1 is a possible D gene (6 bases). In germline, CDR1 is SEHNR, CDR2 FQNEAQ (reference sequence). V lost 3 bases, J lost 0 bases, and 11 bases lay in between. The CDR3 spans 16 residues. The CDR3 nucleotides read TGTGCCAGCAGCTTTATTTCAGGGGCGAACACCGGGGAGCTGTTTTTT. Protein sequence: CASSFISGANTGELFF.

This clonotype came up a few times. V gene TRBV25-1 combines with J gene TRBJ2-7; D uncertain. The CDR3 extends over 13 amino acids. Trimming removed 1 base from V and 5 bases from J, with 9 bases in between. From germline, CDR1 is MGHDK and CDR2 SYGVNS. CDR3 sequence (DNA): TGTGCCAGCAGTGAATTGGCACAGAACGAGCAGTACTTC. As protein: CASSELAQNEQYF.

This clonotype has at least ten counts. This sequence joins TRBV20-1 and TRBJ1-2, with 9 bases identical to TRBD1. With V trimmed by 7 bases and J by 4 bases, 10 bases remained unmatched. The CDR3 loop spans 14 amino acids. The germline V gene has CDR1 DFQATT and CDR2 SNEGSKA (reference sequence). CDR3 nucleotide sequence: TGCAGTGTTTCCCCGGACAGGGGCGGCTATGGCTACACCTTC. Its protein product is CSVSPDRGGYGYTF.

This clonotype was recorded at least ten times. V usage is TRBV28 and J usage is TRBJ2-1, with a possible D match to TRBD1 (6 bases). V lost 9 bases and J 5 bases, leaving 20 bases between the germline ends. Germline V CDR1 and CDR2: MDHEN, SYDVKM. There are 15 residues in the CDR3. Here the CDR3 DNA reads TGTGCCAGGGGACAAAGGGCTAGGTCGAACAATGAGCAGTTCTTC. It encodes CARGQRARSNNEQFF.

The J gene is TRBJ2-5, the V gene TRBV7-9; tentative D call: TRBD1 (6 bases). This CDR3 is 16 amino acids long. CDR1 is SEHNR and CDR2 is FQNEAQ in the germline V gene (reference sequence). V dropped 4 bases and J dropped 0 bases, with 15 bases sitting between them. CDR3 region: CASSSGTLWYQETQYF. DNA for the CDR3: TGTGCCAGCAGCTCGGGGACACTTTGGTACCAAGAGACCCAGTACTTC.

This clonotype was detected ten times or more. The V gene is TRBV20-1, the J gene TRBJ2-3; D is possibly TRBD1 (6 bases). Germline V gene data show CDR1 as DFQATT and CDR2 as SNEGSKA (reference sequence). The V gene lost 3 bases and the J gene lost 3 bases, with 13 bases spanning the gap. The CDR3 has 14 amino acids. The CDR3: CSARARQGTDTQYF. The CDR3 DNA reads as TGCAGTGCTAGGGCGCGGCAGGGGACAGATACGCAGTATTTT.

This clonotype was seen a few times. The V call is TRBV10-1, the J call TRBJ1-4; 7 bases are a match to TRBD1. Germline CDR1 reads WNHNN; CDR2 reads SYGVQD (reference sequence). Trimming took 6 bases from V and 10 from J; bases not matched to a gene: 8. CDR3 length: 13 amino acids. CDR3 sequence reads: CASSGDRVGKLFF. DNA for the CDR3: TGCGCCAGCAGCGGCGACAGGGTCGGAAAACTGTTTTTT.

This clonotype has only a few counts. The chain joins TRBV4-3 to TRBJ2-2; tentatively, D is TRBD1 (5 bases). Germline values: CDR1 LGHNA, CDR2 YSLEER. The germline V and J ends were trimmed by 0 bases and 7 bases, with 12 bases remaining between them. This CDR3 spans 15 amino acids. The CDR3 protein is CASSQDRGRGGELFF. The CDR3 nucleotides read TGCGCCAGCAGCCAAGATCGCGGAAGGGGCGGGGAGCTGTTTTTT.

This clonotype was picked up many times. The V and J genes are TRBV29-1 and TRBJ2-7; 10 bases match TRBD1. V was pared by 1 base and J by 3 bases, with 6 bases of the junction left unmatched. Germline assignment: CDR1 SQVTM and CDR2 ANQGSEA. This CDR3 has 15 amino acids. The CDR3 region has the DNA TGCAGCGTTGAAGGATCGACAGGGGGCTTCTACGAGCAGTACTTC. It encodes CSVEGSTGGFYEQYF.

This clonotype has a handful of counts. The CDR3 reads CASSYQREYNEQFF. CDR3 nucleotides: TGTGCCAGCAGTTACCAGCGGGAGTACAATGAGCAGTTCTTC. V gene TRBV6-2 or TRBV6-3 combines with J gene TRBJ2-1; the match to TRBD2 covers 8 bases. The CDR3 is 14 amino acids. Germline CDR1 reads MNHEY; CDR2 reads SVGEGT. V gave up 2 bases and J gave up 4 bases; unmatched junction bases: 1.

The rearrangement joins TRBV11-2 to TRBJ2-2; the D call may be TRBD1 or TRBD2 (6 bases each). The CDR3 has 15 residues. Between the trimmed V and J ends, which lost 5 bases and 5 bases, there was a span of 15 bases. CDR1 SGHAT and CDR2 FQNNGV come from the germline V gene. CDR3 region: CASSLLRGGTGELFF. The DNA for the CDR3 is TGTGCCAGCAGCCTCCTCAGGGGAGGTACCGGGGAGCTGTTTTTT. Together with reference TRBV11-2 and TRBJ2-2, the CDR3 gives the full variable domain: EAGVAQSPRYKIIEKRQSVAFWCNPISGHATLYWYQQILGQGPKLLIQFQNNGVVDDSQLPKDRFSAERLKGVDSTLKIQPAKLEDSAVYLCASSLLRGGTGELFFGEGSRLTVL.

The chain carries TRBV7-9 and TRBJ1-2, with TRBD1 matching 7 bases. Germline V gene sequence: CDR1 SEHNR, CDR2 FQNEAQ (reference sequence). The CDR3 has 15 amino acids. Unmatched junction bases numbered 7, after V lost 0 bases and J lost 6 bases. The CDR3 region is CASSLATGFLDGYTF. Written as DNA, the CDR3 is TGTGCCAGCAGCTTAGCGACAGGGTTCCTCGATGGCTACACCTTC.

At least ten counts were recorded for this clonotype. V is TRBV6-2 or TRBV6-3 and J is TRBJ2-7, with D uncertain. This CDR3 comprises 11 residues. V dropped 9 bases and J dropped 3 bases, with 9 bases sitting between them. Germline V gene sequence: CDR1 MNHEY, CDR2 SVGEGT. The CDR3 protein is CASKNSYEQYF. The CDR3 nucleotides read TGTGCCAGTAAAAACAGCTACGAGCAGTACTTC.

This rearrangement joins TRBV2 to TRBJ2-3, with D possibly being TRBD2 (6 bases). Trimming took 5 bases from V and 2 from J, leaving 14 bases between them. CDR1 is SNHLY and CDR2 is FYNNEI in the germline V gene. This CDR3 region has 15 residues. The CDR3 DNA reads TGTGCCAGCAGTTATGAAGCGGGCCCCACAGATACGCAGTATTTT. Amino acid sequence: CASSYEAGPTDTQYF.

The chain has TRBV6-5 and TRBJ2-4; D remains ambiguous. V dropped 0 bases and J dropped 0 bases, with 15 bases sitting between them. Germline assignment: CDR1 MNHEY and CDR2 SVGAGI. The CDR3 has 18 amino acids. This CDR3 reads CASSYSWVRLPAKNIQYF. The CDR3 DNA reads TGTGCCAGCAGTTACTCATGGGTTCGACTTCCAGCCAAAAACATTCAGTACTTC.

This chain joins TRBV2 and TRBJ2-7, with 8 bases fitting TRBD2. This CDR3 comprises 13 residues. Germline trimming cut 9 bases from V and 0 bases from J; bases unmatched to any gene: 4. Germline-derived CDR1 and CDR2 are SNHLY and FYNNEI. DNA of the CDR3: TGTGCCAGGAGCGGGGGTCACTCCTACGAGCAGTACTTC. It is translated as CARSGGHSYEQYF. Combining the CDR3 with reference TRBV2 and TRBJ2-7 gives the whole variable domain EPEVTQTPSHQVTQMGQEVILRCVPISNHLYFYWYRQILGQKVEFLVSFYNNEISEKSEIFDDQFSVERPDGSNFTLKIRSTKLEDSAMYFCARSGGHSYEQYFGPGTRLTVT.

The V call is TRBV6-5, the J call TRBJ2-2; no clear D. The length of the CDR3 is 13 residues. Per germline, CDR1 MNHEY and CDR2 SVGAGI. V gave up 2 bases and J gave up 7 bases, with 8 bases separating them. The CDR3 DNA follows: TGTGCCAGCAGTTACCATGGGGACGGGGAGCTGTTTTTT. It codes for CASSYHGDGELFF.

This clonotype was seen at least ten times. This rearrangement joins TRBV10-3 to TRBJ2-5; D unclear. The V end was cut by 0 bases, the J end by 7 bases, with 3 bases between. CDR3 length: 11 amino acids. CDR1 and CDR2 from the germline V gene are ENHRY and SYGVKD. CDR3 sequence (DNA): TGTGCCATCAGTGAGTCGGGGACCCAGTACTTC. Protein: CAISESGTQYF.

The CDR3 loop is CASSPPQGPYEQYF. The DNA of the CDR3 is TGTGCCAGCAGCCCGCCACAGGGCCCCTACGAGCAGTACTTC. The rearrangement links TRBV7-9 to TRBJ2-7, with D perhaps matching TRBD1 (6 bases). The V and J ends lost 5 bases and 2 bases respectively, with 13 bases between them. Germline-derived CDR1 and CDR2 are SEHNR and FQNEAQ (reference sequence). The CDR3 loop spans 14 amino acids.

As for this clonotype: The junction and the germline gene differ at one end; a read error may be behind it. V usage is TRBV30 and J usage is TRBJ2-7; D not resolved. The CDR3 extends over 11 amino acids. The germline V gene has CDR1 GTSNPN and CDR2 SVGIG (reference sequence). CDR3 sequence reads: CAWSVGDEQYF. The DNA of the CDR3 is TGTGCCTGGAGTGTTGGCGACGAGCAATACTTC.

V usage is TRBV6-1 and J usage is TRBJ2-6; no clear D. Germline CDR1 is MNHNS and CDR2 is SASEGT. V was pared by 7 bases and J by 0 bases, with 10 bases between. The CDR3 extends over 15 amino acids. CDR3 sequence reads: CASTRTYSGANVLTF. The CDR3 nucleotides read TGTGCCAGCACCCGCACCTACTCTGGGGCCAACGTCCTGACTTTC.

The J gene is TRBJ1-1, the V gene TRBV29-1, with a tentative D call TRBD1 (6 bases). Trimming pared 5 bases from V and 8 bases from J, leaving 12 bases between. The CDR3 has 11 amino acids. Germline-derived CDR1 and CDR2 are SQVTM and ANQGSEA. The CDR3 nucleotides are TGCAGCGTTCGGACAGCCTCGGAAGCTTTCTTT. Translating gives CSVRTASEAFF.

The rearrangement uses TRBV6-5 and TRBJ1-4, with a tentative D call TRBD1 (6 bases). The CDR3 is 15 amino acids. The V gene lost 4 bases and the J gene lost 0 bases, with 9 bases spanning the gap. Germline CDR1 reads MNHEY; CDR2 reads SVGAGI. The CDR3 DNA sequence: TGTGCCAGCAGTTCGGGACATGCAACTAATGAAAAACTGTTTTTT. This codes for CASSSGHATNEKLFF.